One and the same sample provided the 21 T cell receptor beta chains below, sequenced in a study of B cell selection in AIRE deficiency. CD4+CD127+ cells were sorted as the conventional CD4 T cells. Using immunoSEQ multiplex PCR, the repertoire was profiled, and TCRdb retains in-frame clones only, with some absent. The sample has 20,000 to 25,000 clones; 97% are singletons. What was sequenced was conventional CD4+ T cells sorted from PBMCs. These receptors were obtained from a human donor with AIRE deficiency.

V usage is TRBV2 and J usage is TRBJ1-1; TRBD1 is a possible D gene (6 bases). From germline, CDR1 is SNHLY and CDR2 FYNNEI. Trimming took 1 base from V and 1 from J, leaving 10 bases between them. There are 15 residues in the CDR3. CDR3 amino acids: CASSEDQGWNTEAFF. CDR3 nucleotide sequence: TGTGCCAGCAGTGAAGATCAGGGGTGGAACACTGAAGCTTTCTTT.

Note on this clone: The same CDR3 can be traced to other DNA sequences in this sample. CDR3 sequence reads: CASSRTSGNYEQYF. The CDR3 DNA follows: TGTGCCAGTAGTAGGACTAGCGGGAATTACGAGCAGTACTTC. The chain links TRBV19 to TRBJ2-7; 12 bases align to TRBD2. After removal of 4 bases from V and 4 bases from J, the junction contained 2 bases not matched to a gene. The CDR3 has 14 amino acids. Per the germline V gene, CDR1 is LNHDA and CDR2 is SQIVND (reference sequence).

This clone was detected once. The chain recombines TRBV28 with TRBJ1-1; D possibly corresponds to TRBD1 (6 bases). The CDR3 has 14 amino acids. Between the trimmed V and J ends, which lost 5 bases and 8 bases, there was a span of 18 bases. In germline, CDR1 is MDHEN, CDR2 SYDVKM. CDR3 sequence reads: CASSPHDRPTEAFF. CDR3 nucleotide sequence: TGTGCCAGCAGTCCCCATGACAGGCCCACAGAAGCTTTCTTT.

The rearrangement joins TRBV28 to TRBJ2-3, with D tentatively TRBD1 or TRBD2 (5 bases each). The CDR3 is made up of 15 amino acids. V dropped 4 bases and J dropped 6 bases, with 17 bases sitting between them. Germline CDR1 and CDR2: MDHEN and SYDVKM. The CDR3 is CASSSWGKPEDTQYF. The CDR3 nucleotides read TGTGCCAGCAGTTCCTGGGGGAAGCCCGAGGATACGCAGTATTTT.

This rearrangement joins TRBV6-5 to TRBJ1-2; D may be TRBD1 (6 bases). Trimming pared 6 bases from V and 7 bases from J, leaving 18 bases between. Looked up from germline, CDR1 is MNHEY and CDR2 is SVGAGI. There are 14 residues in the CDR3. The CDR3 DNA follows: TGTGCCAGCAGAGACTCTAGACAGGTCCTTGGCTACACCTTC. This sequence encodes CASRDSRQVLGYTF.

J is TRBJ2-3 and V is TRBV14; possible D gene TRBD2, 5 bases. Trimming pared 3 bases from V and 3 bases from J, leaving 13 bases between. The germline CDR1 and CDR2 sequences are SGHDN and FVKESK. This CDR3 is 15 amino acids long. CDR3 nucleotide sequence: TGTGCCAGCAGCCAGCAACTAGGAAGTACAGATACGCAGTATTTT. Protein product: CASSQQLGSTDTQYF. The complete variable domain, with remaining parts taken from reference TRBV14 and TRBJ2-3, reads EAGVTQFPSHSVIEKGQTVTLRCDPISGHDNLYWYRRVMGKEIKFLLHFVKESKQDESGMPNNRFLAERTGGTYSTLKVQPAELEDSGVYFCASSQQLGSTDTQYFGPGTRLTVL.

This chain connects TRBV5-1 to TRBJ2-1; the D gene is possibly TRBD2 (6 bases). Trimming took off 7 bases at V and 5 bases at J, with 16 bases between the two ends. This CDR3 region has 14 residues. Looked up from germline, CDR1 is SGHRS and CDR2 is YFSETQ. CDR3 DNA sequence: TGCGCCAGCTCAATTCGCGGGGTAGACAATGAGCAGTTCTTC. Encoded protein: CASSIRGVDNEQFF. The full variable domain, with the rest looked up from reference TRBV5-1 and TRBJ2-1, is KAGVTQTPRYLIKTRGQQVTLSCSPISGHRSVSWYQQTPGQGLQFLFEYFSETQRNKGNFPGRFSGRQFSNSRSEMNVSTLELGDSALYLCASSIRGVDNEQFFGPGTRLTVL.

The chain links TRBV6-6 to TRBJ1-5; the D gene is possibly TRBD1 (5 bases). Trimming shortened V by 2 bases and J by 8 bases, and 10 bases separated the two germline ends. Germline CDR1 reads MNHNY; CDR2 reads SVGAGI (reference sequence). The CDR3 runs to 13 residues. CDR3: CASSYRGSEPQHF. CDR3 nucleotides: TGTGCCAGCAGTTACCGGGGCAGTGAGCCCCAGCATTTT.

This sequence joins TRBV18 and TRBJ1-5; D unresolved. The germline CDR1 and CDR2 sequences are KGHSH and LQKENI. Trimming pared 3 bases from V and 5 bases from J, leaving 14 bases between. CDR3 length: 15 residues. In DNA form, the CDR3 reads TGTGCCAGCTCACCTTCGGAGGGATCGTATCAGCCCCAGCATTTT. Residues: CASSPSEGSYQPQHF.

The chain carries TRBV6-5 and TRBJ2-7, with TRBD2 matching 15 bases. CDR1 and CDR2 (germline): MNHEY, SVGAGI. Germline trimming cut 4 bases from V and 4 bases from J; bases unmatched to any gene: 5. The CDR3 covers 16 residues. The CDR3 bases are TGTGCCAGCAGTTGGACTAGCGGGAGGGCCCAATACGAGCAGTACTTC. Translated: CASSWTSGRAQYEQYF.

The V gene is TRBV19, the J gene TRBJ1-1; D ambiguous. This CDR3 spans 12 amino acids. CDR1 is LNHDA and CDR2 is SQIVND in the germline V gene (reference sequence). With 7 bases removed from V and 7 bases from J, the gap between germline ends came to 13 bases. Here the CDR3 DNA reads TGTGCCAGTACTAGTCGTCAGGATGAAGCTTTCTTT. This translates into CASTSRQDEAFF.

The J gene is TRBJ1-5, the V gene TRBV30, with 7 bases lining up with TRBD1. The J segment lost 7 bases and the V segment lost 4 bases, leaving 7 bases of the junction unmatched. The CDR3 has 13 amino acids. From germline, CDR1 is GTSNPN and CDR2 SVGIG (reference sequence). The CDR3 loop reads CAWTRTGEQPQHF. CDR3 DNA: TGTGCCTGGACTCGTACAGGGGAACAGCCCCAGCATTTT.

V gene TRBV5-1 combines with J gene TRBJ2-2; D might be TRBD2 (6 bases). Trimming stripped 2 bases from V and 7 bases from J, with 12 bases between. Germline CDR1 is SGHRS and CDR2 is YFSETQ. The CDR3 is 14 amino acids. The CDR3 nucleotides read TGCGCCAGCAGCTTAGGACGGGGAGGCGGGGAGCTGTTTTTT. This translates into CASSLGRGGGELFF.

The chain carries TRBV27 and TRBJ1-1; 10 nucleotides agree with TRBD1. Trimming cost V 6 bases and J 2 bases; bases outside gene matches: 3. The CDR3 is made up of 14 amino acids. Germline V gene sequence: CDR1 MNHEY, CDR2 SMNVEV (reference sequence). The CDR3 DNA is TGTGCCAGCAGACGGGACAGGGGTAACACTGAAGCTTTCTTT. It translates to CASRRDRGNTEAFF.

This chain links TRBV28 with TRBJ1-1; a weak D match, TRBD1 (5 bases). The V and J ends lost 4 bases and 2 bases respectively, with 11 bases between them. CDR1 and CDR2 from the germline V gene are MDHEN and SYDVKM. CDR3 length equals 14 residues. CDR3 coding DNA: TGTGCCAGCAGTTCGGGGGGTGGCAACACTGAAGCTTTCTTT. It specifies CASSSGGGNTEAFF.

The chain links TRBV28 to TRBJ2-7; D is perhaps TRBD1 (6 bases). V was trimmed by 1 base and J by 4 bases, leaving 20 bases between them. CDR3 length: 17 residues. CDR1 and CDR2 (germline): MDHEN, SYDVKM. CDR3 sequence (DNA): TGTGCCAGCAGTTTATTTTATGGGGGCGCCGCTCTTTACGAGCAGTACTTC. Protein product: CASSLFYGGAALYEQYF.

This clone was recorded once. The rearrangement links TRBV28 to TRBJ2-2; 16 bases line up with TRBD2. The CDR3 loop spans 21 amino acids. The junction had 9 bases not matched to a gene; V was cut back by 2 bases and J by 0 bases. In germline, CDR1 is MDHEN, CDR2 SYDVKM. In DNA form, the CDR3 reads TGTGCCAGCAGTTTAGGCCCTCAGGGACTAGCGGGAGGGCCGAACACCGGGGAGCTGTTTTTT. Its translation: CASSLGPQGLAGGPNTGELFF.

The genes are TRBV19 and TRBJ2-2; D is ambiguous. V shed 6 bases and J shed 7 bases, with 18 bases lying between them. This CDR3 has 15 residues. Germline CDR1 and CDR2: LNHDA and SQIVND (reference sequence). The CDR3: CASRSGLIENGELFF. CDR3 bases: TGTGCCAGTAGATCCGGGTTGATAGAGAACGGGGAGCTGTTTTTT.

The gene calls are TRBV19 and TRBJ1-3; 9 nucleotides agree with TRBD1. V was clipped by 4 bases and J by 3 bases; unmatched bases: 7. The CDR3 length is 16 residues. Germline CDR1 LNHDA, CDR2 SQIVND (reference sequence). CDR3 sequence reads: CASSTGQGLGGNTIYF. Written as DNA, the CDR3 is TGTGCCAGTAGTACGGGACAGGGTTTAGGTGGAAACACCATATATTTT.

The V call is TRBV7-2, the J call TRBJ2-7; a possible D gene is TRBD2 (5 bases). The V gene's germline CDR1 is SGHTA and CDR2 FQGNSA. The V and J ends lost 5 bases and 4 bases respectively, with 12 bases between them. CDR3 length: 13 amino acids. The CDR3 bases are TGTGCCAGCAGCCTGGCCGGGATTTACGAGCAGTACTTC. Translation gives CASSLAGIYEQYF.

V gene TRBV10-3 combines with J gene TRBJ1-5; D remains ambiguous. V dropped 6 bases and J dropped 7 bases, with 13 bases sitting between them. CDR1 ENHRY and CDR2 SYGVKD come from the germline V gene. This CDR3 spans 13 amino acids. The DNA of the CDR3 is TGTGCCATCAGACACGTACAGAACCAGCCCCAGCATTTT. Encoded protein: CAIRHVQNQPQHF.